A single count supports the clone carrying this T cell receptor (beta chain). No antigen is known for it. This specimen belongs to a study of T cell repertoires in cytomegalovirus infection. The wider study: Indications came from public TCR beta signatures; they pointed to CMV infection and to a matching HLA type. Study results and caveats: Predominance within the ex vivo response was attributable to HLA-C-restricted CMV-specific TCR beta clonotypes.

One entry per CDR3 protein, called by TCRdb with MiXCR from the reads. The sample lists hundreds of thousands of distinct CDR3 sequences; approximately 31% were seen once. The clonotype was recovered from a human donor in good health (CMV status not recorded). Some clones in this sample may be carry-over from other donors' samples. The sample consisted of PBMCs.

CDR3 DNA sequence: TGTGCCAGCAGCCCTACGAGGGATTCCTACAATGAGCAGTTCTTC. It encodes CASSPTRDSYNEQFF. The V call is TRBV11-2, the J call TRBJ2-1; D may be TRBD2 (5 bases). Germline V gives CDR1 SGHAT, CDR2 FQNNGV. Between the trimmed V and J ends, which lost 5 bases and 1 base, there was a span of 12 bases. The CDR3 extends over 15 amino acids. Using reference TRBV11-2 and TRBJ2-1 for the parts outside the CDR3, the full variable domain is EAGVAQSPRYKIIEKRQSVAFWCNPISGHATLYWYQQILGQGPKLLIQFQNNGVVDDSQLPKDRFSAERLKGVDSTLKIQPAKLEDSAVYLCASSPTRDSYNEQFFGPGTRLTVL.